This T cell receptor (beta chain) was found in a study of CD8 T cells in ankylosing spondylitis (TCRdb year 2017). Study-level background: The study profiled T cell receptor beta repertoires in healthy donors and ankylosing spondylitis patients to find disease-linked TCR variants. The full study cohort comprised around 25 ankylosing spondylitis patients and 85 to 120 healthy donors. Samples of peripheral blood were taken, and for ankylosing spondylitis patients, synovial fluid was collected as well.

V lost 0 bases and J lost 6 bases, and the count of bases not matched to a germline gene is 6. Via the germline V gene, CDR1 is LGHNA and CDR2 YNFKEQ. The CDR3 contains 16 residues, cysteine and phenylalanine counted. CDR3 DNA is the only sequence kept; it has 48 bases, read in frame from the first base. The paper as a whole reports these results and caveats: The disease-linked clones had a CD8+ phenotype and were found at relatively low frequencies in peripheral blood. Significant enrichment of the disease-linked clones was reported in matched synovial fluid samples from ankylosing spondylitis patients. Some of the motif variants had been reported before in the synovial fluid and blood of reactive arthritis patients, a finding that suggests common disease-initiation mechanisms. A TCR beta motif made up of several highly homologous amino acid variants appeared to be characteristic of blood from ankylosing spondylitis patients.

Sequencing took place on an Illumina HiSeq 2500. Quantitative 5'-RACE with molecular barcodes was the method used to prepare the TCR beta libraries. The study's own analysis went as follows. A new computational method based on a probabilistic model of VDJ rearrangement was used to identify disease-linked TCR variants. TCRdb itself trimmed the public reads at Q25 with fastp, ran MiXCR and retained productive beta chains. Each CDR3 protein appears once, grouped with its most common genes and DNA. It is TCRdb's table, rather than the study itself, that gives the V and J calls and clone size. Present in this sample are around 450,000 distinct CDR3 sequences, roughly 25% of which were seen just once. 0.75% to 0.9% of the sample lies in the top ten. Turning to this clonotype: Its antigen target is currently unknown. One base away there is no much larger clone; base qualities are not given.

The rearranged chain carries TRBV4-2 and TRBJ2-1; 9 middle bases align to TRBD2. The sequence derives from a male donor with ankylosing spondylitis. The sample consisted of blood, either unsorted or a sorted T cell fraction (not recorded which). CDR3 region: CASSQDVAGESNEQFF. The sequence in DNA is TGTGCCAGCAGCCAAGATGTAGCGGGAGAATCCAATGAGCAGTTCTTC.